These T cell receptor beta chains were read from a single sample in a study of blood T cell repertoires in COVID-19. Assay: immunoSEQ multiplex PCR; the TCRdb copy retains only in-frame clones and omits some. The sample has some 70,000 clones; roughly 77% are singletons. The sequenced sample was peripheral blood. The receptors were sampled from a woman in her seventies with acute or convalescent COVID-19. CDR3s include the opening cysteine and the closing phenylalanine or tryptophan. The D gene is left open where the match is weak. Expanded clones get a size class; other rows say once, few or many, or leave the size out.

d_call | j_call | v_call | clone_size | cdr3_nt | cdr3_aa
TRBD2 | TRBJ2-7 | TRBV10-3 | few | TGTGCCATCAGTGAGTCGGCGGGGGGCTACGAGCAGTACTTC | CAISESAGGYEQYF
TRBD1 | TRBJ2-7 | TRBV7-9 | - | TGTGCCAGCAGCTTAGGGTTAGGTGGGGGACAGGACTCCTACGAGCAGTACTTC | CASSLGLGGGQDSYEQYF
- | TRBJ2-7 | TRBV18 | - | TGTGCCAGCTCACCAGAACAGGTAGCCTACGAGCAGTACTTC | CASSPEQVAYEQYF
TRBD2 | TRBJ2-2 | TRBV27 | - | TGTGCCAGCAGTTTAACGCCCAGCGGGAGGGCCGGGACCGGGGAGCTGTTTTTT | CASSLTPSGRAGTGELFF
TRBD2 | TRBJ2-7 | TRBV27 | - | TGTGCCAGCGGGTGGGGTAGCGGGACCTACGAGCAGTACTTC | CASGWGSGTYEQYF
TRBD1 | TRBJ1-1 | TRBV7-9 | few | TGTGCCAGCAGCTTAGACAGGGGAACGAACACTGAAGCTTTCTTT | CASSLDRGTNTEAFF
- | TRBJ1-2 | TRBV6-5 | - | TGTGCCAGCACTCTGGTCAGAGACTTCTATGGCTACACCTTC | CASTLVRDFYGYTF
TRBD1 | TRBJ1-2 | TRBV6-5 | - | TGTGCCAGCAGTTCTGGACAGGGGCGCTCCTATGGCTACACCTTC | CASSSGQGRSYGYTF
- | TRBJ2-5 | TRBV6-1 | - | TGTGCCAGCAGTGACGTCACGAGAGGGCCTGAGACCCAGTACTTC | CASSDVTRGPETQYF
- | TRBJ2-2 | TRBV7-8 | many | TGTGCCAGCAGCGGGAGGACGAGCGGGGAGCTGTTTTTT | CASSGRTSGELFF
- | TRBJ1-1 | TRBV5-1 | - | TGCGCCAGCAGCTTGGGTTTGGGGGCTGACACTGAAGCTTTCTTT | CASSLGLGADTEAFF
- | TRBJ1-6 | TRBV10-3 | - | TGTGCCACGCGCGCCGGGGGTGAAATTAATTCACCCCTCCACTTT | CATRAGGEINSPLHF
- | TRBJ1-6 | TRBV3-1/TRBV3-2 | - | TGTGCCAGCAGCCAAGCGTCGTCTAATTCACCCCTCCACTTT | CASSQASSNSPLHF
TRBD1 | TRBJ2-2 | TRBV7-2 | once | TGTGCCAGCAGCAAAACCGGGACAGGGGTTGTGGCCGGGGAGCTGTTTTTT | CASSKTGTGVVAGELFF
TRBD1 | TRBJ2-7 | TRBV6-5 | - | TGTGCCAGCGTGGGGACAGGGGTGGCTTACGAGCAGTACTTC | CASVGTGVAYEQYF
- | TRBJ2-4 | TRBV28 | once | TGTGCCAGCAGTTTTCGTCAAACCCTTAGTTTCATCAACTTC | CASSFRQTLSFINF
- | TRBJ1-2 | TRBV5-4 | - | TGTGCCAGCGGCCCGTCCCGTGGGGGGGCGGCGTGGGGCTACACCTTC | CASGPSRGGAAWGYTF
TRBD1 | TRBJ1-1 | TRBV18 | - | TGTGCCAGCTCACCTCGACGGACAGGGGTGCATGAGAACACTGAAGCTTTCTTT | CASSPRRTGVHENTEAFF
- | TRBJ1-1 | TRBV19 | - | TGTGCCAGTAGTATAACGGACAGCTTGAACACTGAAGCTTTCTTT | CASSITDSLNTEAFF
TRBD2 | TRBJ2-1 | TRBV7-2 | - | TGTGCCAGCAGCTCGGGACTAGCGGGGATCTACAATGAGCAGTTCTTC | CASSSGLAGIYNEQFF
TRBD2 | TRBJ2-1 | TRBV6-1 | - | TGTGCCAGCAGTGACGCGGGGGGCTACAATGAGCAGTTCTTC | CASSDAGGYNEQFF
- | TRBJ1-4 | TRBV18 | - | TGTGCCAGCTCACCCTCTACCGGAGCGATTGCAACTAATGAAAAACTGTTTTTT | CASSPSTGAIATNEKLFF
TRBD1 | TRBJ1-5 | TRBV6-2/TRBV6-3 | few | TGTGCCAGCAGTCGGGACAGGGGGCTCGGCAATCAGCCCCAGCATTTT | CASSRDRGLGNQPQHF
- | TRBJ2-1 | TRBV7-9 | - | TGTGCCAGCAGCTTAGCGGAGTACTACGATGAGCAGTTCTTC | CASSLAEYYDEQFF
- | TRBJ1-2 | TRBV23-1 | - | TGCGCCAGCAGTCAGCCCCAGGGCCGCTTTATTAACTATGGCTACACCTTC | CASSQPQGRFINYGYTF
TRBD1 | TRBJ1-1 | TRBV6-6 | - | TGTGCCAGCAGTTACTCACGACAGGGCGGGATCACTGAAGCTTTCTTT | CASSYSRQGGITEAFF
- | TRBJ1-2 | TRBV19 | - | TGTGCCAGTAGTATCAGGGGATCAGAGTATGGCTACACCTTC | CASSIRGSEYGYTF
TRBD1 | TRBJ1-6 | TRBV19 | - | TGTGCCAGTAGTCCCGGGACAGGTTATCGGACCCTCCACTTT | CASSPGTGYRTLHF
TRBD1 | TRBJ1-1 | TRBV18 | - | TGTGCCAGCTCACCGCAGGGGGATAGGGGTGAAGCTTTCTTT | CASSPQGDRGEAFF
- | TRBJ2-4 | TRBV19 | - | TGTGCCAGTAGTATGGGAACAGGGTTTTGGGCCAAAAACATTCAGTACTTC | CASSMGTGFWAKNIQYF
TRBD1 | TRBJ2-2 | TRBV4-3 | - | TGCGCCAGCAGCCCCGACAGGGGCGATGGGATCGGGGAGCTGTTTTTT | CASSPDRGDGIGELFF
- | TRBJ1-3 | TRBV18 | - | TGTGCCAGCTCACCCGCGTCCCGGGGCTCTGGAAACACCATATATTTT | CASSPASRGSGNTIYF
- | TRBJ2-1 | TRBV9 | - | TGTGCCAGCAGCGCCTTAGCCGATCCCTACAATGAGCAGTTCTTC | CASSALADPYNEQFF
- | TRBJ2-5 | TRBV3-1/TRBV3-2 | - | TGTGCCAGCAGCCATTGGAGAGAGCAAGAGACCCAGTACTTC | CASSHWREQETQYF
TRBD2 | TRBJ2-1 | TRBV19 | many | TGTGCCAGTAGTATAGCGGGGGGTTCTTACAATGAGCAGTTCTTC | CASSIAGGSYNEQFF
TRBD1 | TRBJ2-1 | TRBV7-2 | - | TGTGCCAGCCATCGGGACAGGGTAGACAATGAGCAGTTCTTC | CASHRDRVDNEQFF
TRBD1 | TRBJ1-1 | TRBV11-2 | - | TGTGCCAGCAGCTTACGACAGGGGAACACTGAAGCTTTCTTT | CASSLRQGNTEAFF
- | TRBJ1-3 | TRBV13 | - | TGTGCCAGCAGCTTCCGGTCGGGGGATGGAAACACCATATATTTT | CASSFRSGDGNTIYF
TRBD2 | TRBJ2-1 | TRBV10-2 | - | TGCGCCAGCACCCTTAGCGGGGTGACCTACAATGAGCAGTTCTTC | CASTLSGVTYNEQFF
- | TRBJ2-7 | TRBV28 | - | TGTGCCAGCAGTCCGCGCCCCAACGAGCAGTACTTC | CASSPRPNEQYF
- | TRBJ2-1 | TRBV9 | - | TGTGCCAGCAGCGCCCGGAGCGGAACCTCCTACAATGAGCAGTTCTTC | CASSARSGTSYNEQFF
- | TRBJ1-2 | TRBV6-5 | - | TGTGCCAGCAGTTCCCTGCAGGGCCCGTATGGCTACACCTTC | CASSSLQGPYGYTF
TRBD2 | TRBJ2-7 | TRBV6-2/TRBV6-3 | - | TGTGCCAGCAGCCGTTCCGGGACTAGCGGGACCGAGCAGTACTTC | CASSRSGTSGTEQYF
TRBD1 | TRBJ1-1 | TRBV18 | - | TGTGCCAGCTCACCACTTTCCCCCGGGACAGGGGGAGGGAGCACTGAAGCTTTCTTT | CASSPLSPGTGGGSTEAFF
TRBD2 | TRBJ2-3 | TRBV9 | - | TGTGCCAGCAGCGTAATGGTAGCGGGAGAAGATACGCAGTATTTT | CASSVMVAGEDTQYF
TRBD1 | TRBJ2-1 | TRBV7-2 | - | TGTGCCAGCAGCCTTCGACTTCAGGGACAGGGGTACAATGAGCAGTTCTTC | CASSLRLQGQGYNEQFF
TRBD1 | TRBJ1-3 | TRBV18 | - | TGTGCCAGCTCACCGACAGGGTCCAGCTCTGGAAACACCATATATTTT | CASSPTGSSSGNTIYF
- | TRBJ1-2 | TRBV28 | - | TGTGCCAGCAGCTCGGTACCTACTAACTATGGCTACACCTTC | CASSSVPTNYGYTF
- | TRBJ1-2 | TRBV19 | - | TGTGCCAGTACCCGAACAGGGATTGGGTATGGCTACACCTTC | CASTRTGIGYGYTF
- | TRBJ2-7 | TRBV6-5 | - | TGTGCCAGCAGACCGGGAGAAGCAGGCGAGCAGTACTTC | CASRPGEAGEQYF
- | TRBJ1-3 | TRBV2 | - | TGTGCCAGCAGCGCGGACTCTGGAAACACCATATATTTT | CASSADSGNTIYF
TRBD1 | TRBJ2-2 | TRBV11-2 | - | TGTGCCAGCAGCTTCCGGGACAGGGTTTCCGGGGAGCTGTTTTTT | CASSFRDRVSGELFF
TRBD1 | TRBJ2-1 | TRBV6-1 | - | TGTGCCAGCAGTGAAGTCGGGACAGGGTCCTACAATGAGCAGTTCTTC | CASSEVGTGSYNEQFF
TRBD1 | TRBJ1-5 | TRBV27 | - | TGTGCCAGCAGTCAAGGGACAGGGGGAAATCAGCCCCAGCATTTT | CASSQGTGGNQPQHF
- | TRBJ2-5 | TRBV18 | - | TGTGCCACCGTCGGAGGGCCCCAAGAGACCCAGTACTTC | CATVGGPQETQYF
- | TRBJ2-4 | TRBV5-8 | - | TGTGCCAGCAGCTTTCACCAGGGGTTGGGGGGGAACATTCAGTACTTC | CASSFHQGLGGNIQYF
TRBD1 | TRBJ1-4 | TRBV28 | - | TGTGCCAGCAGATCATGGACAGGCAAAGAGGGAACTAATGAAAAACTGTTTTTT | CASRSWTGKEGTNEKLFF
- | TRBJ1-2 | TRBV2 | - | TGTGCCAGCAGTGAAAGCGAATATGGCTACACCTTC | CASSESEYGYTF
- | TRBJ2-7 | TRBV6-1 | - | TGTGCCAGCAGTGAATTTCGGGATGTCGGCGAGCAGTACTTC | CASSEFRDVGEQYF
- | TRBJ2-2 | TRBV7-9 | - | TGTGCCAGCAGCTTAGTCGTAAGAGGGCAGAGATCGAACACCGGGGAGCTGTTTTTT | CASSLVVRGQRSNTGELFF